This TCR beta chain originates from a study of identical twins. Study-level results: In beta out-of-frame sequences, the excess sharing between twins was weaker. The more abundant beta clonotypes in cord blood had fewer insertions, and memory repertoires did not show this.

cDNA molecules carried unique molecular identifiers, and template switching added a universal primer site. Using its own MiXCR run on the 5' RACE reads, TCRdb lists one record per CDR3 protein. The sample lists roughly 1,500,000 distinct CDR3 sequences; about 32% were seen once. This clonotype was detected only a few times. Its antigen is undetermined. No donor was unhealthy or non-Caucasian. CDR1 is MNHEY, CDR2 SVGAGI, per germline. The CDR3 runs to 12 residues. Sequenced input: cord blood. The sequence came from a newborn girl in good health. The chain employs TRBV6-5 and TRBJ1-2; D may be TRBD1 (5 bases). The CDR3 DNA reads TGTGTCAGGTTCAGGGCATACTATGGCTACACCTTC. It specifies CVRFRAYYGYTF.